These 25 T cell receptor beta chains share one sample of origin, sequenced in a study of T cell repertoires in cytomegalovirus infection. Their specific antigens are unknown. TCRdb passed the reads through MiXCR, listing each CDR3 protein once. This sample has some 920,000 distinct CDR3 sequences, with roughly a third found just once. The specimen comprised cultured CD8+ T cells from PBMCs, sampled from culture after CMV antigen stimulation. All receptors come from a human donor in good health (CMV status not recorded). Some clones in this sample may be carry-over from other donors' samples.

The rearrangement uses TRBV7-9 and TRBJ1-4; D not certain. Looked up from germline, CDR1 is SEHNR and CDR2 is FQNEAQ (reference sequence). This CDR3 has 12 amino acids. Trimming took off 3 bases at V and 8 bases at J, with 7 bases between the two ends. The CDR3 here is CASSFYGEKLFF. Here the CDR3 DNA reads TGTGCCAGCAGCTTTTACGGAGAAAAACTGTTTTTT.

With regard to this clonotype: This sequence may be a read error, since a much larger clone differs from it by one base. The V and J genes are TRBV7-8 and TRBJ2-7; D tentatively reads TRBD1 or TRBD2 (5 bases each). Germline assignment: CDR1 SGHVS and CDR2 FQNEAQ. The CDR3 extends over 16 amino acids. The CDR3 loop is CASSFLDLGAVYGQYF. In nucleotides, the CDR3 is TGTGCCAGCAGCTTTTTGGACTTAGGGGCCGTCTACGGGCAGTACTTC. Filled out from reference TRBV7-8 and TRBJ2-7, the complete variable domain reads GAGVSQSPRYKVAKRGQDVALRCDPISGHVSLFWYQQALGQGPEFLTYFQNEAQLDKSGLPSDRFFAERPEGSVSTLKIQRTQQEDSAVYLCASSFLDLGAVYGQYFGPGTRLTVT.

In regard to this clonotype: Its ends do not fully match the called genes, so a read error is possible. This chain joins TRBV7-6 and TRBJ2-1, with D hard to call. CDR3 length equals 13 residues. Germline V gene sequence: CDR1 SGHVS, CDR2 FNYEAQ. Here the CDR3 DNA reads TGTGCTAGCAGCTTATCTGTAAACAATGAGCAGTTCTTC. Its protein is CASSLSVNNEQFF.

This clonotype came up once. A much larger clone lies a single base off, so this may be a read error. For the CDR3, the DNA is TGTGCCAGCAGCTTCGGGGTGAACACCAGGGAGCTGTTTTTT. This translates into CASSFGVNTRELFF. The chain recombines TRBV7-2 with TRBJ2-2; possibly TRBD2 for D (5 bases). The CDR3 has 14 amino acids. Per germline, CDR1 SGHTA and CDR2 FQGNSA.

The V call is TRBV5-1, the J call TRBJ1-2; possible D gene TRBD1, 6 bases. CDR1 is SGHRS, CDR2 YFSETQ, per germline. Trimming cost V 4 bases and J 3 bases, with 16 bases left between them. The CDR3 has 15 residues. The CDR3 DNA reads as TGCGCCAGCAGCAACAGGGTAGCGATGGACTATGGCTACACCTTC. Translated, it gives CASSNRVAMDYGYTF.

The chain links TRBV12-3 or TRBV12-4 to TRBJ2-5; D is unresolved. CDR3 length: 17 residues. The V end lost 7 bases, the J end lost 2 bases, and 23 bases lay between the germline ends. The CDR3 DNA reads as TGTGCCAGCACCCTTTCCCTTACCCCAAGACCACAAGAGACCCAGTACTTC. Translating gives CASTLSLTPRPQETQYF.

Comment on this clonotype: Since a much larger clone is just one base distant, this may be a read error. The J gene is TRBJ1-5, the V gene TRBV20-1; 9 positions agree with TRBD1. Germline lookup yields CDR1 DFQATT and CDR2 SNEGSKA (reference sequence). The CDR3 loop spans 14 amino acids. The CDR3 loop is CSARPRTGDQPRHF. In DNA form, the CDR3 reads TGCAGTGCTAGACCGAGGACAGGGGATCAGCCCCGGCATTTT.

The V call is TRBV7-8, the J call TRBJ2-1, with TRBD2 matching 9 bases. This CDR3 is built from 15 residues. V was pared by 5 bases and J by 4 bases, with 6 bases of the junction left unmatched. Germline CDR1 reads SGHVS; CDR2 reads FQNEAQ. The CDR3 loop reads CASSPLAGLYNEQFF. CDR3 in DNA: TGTGCCAGCAGCCCTCTAGCGGGGCTATACAATGAGCAGTTCTTC.

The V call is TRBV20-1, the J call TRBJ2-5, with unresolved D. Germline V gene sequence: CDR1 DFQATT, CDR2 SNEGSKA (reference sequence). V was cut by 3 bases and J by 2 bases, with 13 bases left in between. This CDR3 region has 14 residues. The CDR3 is CSASYPEPQETQYF. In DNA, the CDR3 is TGCAGTGCTAGTTATCCGGAGCCACAAGAGACCCAGTACTTC.

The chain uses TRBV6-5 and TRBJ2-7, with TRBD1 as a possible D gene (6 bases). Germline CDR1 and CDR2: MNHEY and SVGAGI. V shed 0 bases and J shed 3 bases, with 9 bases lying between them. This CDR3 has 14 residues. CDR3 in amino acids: CASSYSGRGYEQYF. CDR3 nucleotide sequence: TGTGCCAGCAGTTACTCAGGCAGGGGCTACGAGCAGTACTTC.

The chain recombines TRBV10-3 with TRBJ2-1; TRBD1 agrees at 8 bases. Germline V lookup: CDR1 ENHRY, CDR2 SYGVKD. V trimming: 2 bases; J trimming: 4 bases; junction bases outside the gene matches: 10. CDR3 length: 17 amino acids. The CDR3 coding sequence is TGTGCCATCAGTGAGATAAAAGACAGGGGTCCTTACAATGAGCAGTTCTTC. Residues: CAISEIKDRGPYNEQFF.

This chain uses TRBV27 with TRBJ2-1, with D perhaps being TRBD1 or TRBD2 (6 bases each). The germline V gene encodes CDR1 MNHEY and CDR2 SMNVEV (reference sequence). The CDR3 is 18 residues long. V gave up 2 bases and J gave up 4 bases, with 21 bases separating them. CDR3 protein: CASSLISMSEGGYNEQFF. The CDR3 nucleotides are TGTGCCAGCAGTTTAATCAGCATGTCGGAGGGGGGTTACAATGAGCAGTTCTTC.

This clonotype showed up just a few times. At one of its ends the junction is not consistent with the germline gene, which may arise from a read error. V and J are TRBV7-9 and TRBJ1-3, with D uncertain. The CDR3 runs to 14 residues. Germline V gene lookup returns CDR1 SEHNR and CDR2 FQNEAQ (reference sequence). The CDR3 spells CASRLDYSGNTIYF. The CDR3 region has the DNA TGTGCCAGCAGATTAGATTACTCTGGAAACACCATATATTTT.

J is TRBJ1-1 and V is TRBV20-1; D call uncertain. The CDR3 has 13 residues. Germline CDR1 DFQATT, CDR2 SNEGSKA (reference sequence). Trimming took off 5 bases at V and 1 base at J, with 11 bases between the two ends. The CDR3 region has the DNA TGCAGTGCTGTCGGTGATGGGAACACTGAAGCTTTCTTT. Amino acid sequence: CSAVGDGNTEAFF.

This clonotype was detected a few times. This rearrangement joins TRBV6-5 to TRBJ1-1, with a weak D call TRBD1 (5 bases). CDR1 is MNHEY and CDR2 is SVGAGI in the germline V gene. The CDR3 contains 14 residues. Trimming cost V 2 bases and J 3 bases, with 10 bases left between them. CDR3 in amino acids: CASSYVGGDTEAFF. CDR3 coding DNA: TGTGCCAGCAGTTACGTGGGAGGGGACACTGAAGCTTTCTTT.

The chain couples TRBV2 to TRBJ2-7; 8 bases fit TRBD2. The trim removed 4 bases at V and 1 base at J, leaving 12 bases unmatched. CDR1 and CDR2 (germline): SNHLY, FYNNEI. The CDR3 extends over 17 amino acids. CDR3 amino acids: CASSALHSGVNSYEQYV. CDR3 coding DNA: TGTGCCAGCAGTGCCCTCCATAGCGGGGTGAATTCCTACGAGCAGTACGTC.

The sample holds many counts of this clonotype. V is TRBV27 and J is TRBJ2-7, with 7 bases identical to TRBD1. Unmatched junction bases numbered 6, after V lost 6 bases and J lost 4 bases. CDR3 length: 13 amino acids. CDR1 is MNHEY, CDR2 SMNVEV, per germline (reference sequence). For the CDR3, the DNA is TGTGCCAGCAGCTTAGGCAGGGGGTACGAGCAGTACTTC. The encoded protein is CASSLGRGYEQYF.

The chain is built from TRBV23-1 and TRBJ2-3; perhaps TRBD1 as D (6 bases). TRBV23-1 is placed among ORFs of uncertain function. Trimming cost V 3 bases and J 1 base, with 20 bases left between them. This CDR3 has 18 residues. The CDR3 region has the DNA TGCGCCAGCAGTCATTTGAAAACAACAGGGAATTGCACAGATACGCAGTATTTT. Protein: CASSHLKTTGNCTDTQYF.

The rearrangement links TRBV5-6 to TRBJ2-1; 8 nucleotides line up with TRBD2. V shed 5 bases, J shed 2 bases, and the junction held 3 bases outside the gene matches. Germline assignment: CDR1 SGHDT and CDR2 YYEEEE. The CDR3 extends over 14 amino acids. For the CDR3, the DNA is TGTGCCAGCAGGCGGGGGGCAACCTACAATGAGCAGTTCTTC. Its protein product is CASRRGATYNEQFF.

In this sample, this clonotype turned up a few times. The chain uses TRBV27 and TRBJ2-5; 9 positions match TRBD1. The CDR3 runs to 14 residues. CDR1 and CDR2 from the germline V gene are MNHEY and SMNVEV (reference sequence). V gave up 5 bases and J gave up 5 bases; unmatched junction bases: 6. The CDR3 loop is CASSGAQGAETQYF. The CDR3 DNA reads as TGTGCCAGCAGTGGGGCACAGGGGGCTGAGACCCAGTACTTC.

The CDR3 region has the DNA TGTGCCAGCAGTGGGGGGGGGATTAGCAATCAGCCCCAGCATTTT. Protein product: CASSGGGISNQPQHF. The V call is TRBV27, the J call TRBJ1-5, with D possibly being TRBD1 (5 bases). The CDR3 extends over 15 amino acids. Germline CDR1 reads MNHEY; CDR2 reads SMNVEV (reference sequence). Trimming left V 5 bases short and J 0 bases short, with 11 bases between.

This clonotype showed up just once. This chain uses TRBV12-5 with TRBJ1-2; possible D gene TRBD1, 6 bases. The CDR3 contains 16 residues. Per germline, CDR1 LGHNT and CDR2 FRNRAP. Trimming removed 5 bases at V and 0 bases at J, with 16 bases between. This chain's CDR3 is CASGRPDRTSNYGYTF. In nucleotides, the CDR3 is TGTGCTAGTGGTCGGCCAGACAGGACTTCTAACTATGGCTACACCTTC.

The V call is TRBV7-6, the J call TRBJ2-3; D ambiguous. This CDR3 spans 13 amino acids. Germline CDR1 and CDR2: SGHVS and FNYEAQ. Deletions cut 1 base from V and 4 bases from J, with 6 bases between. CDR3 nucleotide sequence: TGTGCCAGCAGCTTAGATAAGCCAGATACGCAGTATTTT. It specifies CASSLDKPDTQYF.

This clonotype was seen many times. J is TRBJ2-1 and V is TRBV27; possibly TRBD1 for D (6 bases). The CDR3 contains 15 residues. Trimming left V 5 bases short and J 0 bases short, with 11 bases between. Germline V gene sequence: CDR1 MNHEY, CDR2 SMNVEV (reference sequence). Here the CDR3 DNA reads TGTGCCAGCAGTCACAGGGATAGCTCCTACAATGAGCAGTTCTTC. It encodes CASSHRDSSYNEQFF.

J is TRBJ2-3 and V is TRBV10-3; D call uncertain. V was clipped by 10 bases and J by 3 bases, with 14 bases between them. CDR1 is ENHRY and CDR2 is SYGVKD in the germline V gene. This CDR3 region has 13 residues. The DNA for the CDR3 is TGTGCCACCTTGGTCATGGGAACAGATACGCAGTATTTT. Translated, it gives CATLVMGTDTQYF.